This TCR beta chain was observed in a study of T cells in Graves' hyperthyroidism and ophthalmopathy. Points from the study as a whole: Model output signaled ophthalmopathy a median roughly 6.5 months ahead of onset.

With 1 base removed from V and 5 bases from J, the gap between germline ends came to 12 bases. Per the germline V gene, CDR1 is SGHRS and CDR2 is YFSETQ. CDR3 length: 14 residues. TCR beta CDR3 regions were amplified from RNA transcripts. TCR CDR3 regions were first amplified by RT-PCR with HTBI primers. TCRdb analysed the multiplex PCR reads with MiXCR anew, one entry per CDR3 protein. The sample shows 500,000 to 800,000 distinct CDR3 sequences, about 14% of them seen only once. Many counts were recorded for this clonotype. Its antigen remains unidentified. The sample was blood. The genes are TRBV5-1 and TRBJ2-5; possibly TRBD2 for D (6 bases). The TCR was taken from a woman aged 45-59 years with Graves' ophthalmopathy. CDR3 loop: CASSLFGGLETQYF. DNA of the CDR3: TGCGCCAGCAGCTTGTTTGGGGGACTGGAGACCCAGTACTTC.